These 18 T cell receptor beta chains were sequenced from one sample in a study of blood T cell repertoires in COVID-19. The method was immunoSEQ multiplex PCR; TCRdb's version includes in-frame clones alone and lacks a portion of them. The sample includes roughly 53,000 clones, approximately 81% of them seen just once. Source material: peripheral blood. The receptors come from a man in his fifties or sixties with acute or convalescent COVID-19.

This clone was observed once. This chain links TRBV7-7 with TRBJ2-5; 10 nucleotides line up with TRBD2. The CDR3 is 16 residues long. J was trimmed by 2 bases and V by 1 base; bases with no gene match: 4. Germline CDR1 is SSHAT and CDR2 is FNYEAQ (reference sequence). In DNA form, the CDR3 reads TGTGCCAGCAGCTTAGGGTTTAGCGGGGGGCAAGAGACCCAGTACTTC. Translated: CASSLGFSGGQETQYF.

The chain couples TRBV6-5 to TRBJ2-2; perhaps TRBD1 as D (5 bases). Trimming pared 7 bases from V and 1 base from J, leaving 10 bases between. The CDR3 covers 14 residues. Germline V lookup: CDR1 MNHEY, CDR2 SVGAGI. This chain's CDR3 is CASTAGMNTGELFF. DNA of the CDR3: TGTGCCAGCACGGCAGGGATGAACACCGGGGAGCTGTTTTTT.

This chain connects TRBV3-1 (or the pseudogene TRBV3-2) to TRBJ1-6; TRBD1 matches at 10 bases. In germline, CDR1 is LGHDT, CDR2 YNNKEL (reference sequence). The CDR3 is made up of 14 amino acids. The junction had 6 bases not matched to a gene; V was cut back by 7 bases and J by 9 bases. The CDR3, as DNA: TGTGCCAGCACCGGACAGGGGGTGGTTTCACCCCTCCACTTT. It yields the protein CASTGQGVVSPLHF.

CDR3 sequence reads: CASRGQISNQPQHF. CDR3 coding DNA: TGTGCCAGCAGGGGACAGATTAGCAATCAGCCCCAGCATTTT. V and J are TRBV2 and TRBJ1-5; 7 nucleotides align to TRBD1. Trimming took 6 bases from V and 0 from J; bases not matched to a gene: 2. CDR3 length: 14 amino acids. CDR1 and CDR2 (germline): SNHLY, FYNNEI.

The rearrangement uses TRBV4-1 and TRBJ1-5; 11 bases line up with TRBD1. This CDR3 contains 19 residues. The germline gives CDR1 MGHRA, CDR2 YSYEKL. After removal of 4 bases from V and 1 base from J, the junction contained 12 bases not matched to a gene. CDR3 DNA: TGCGCCAGCAGCCTGTACCCCGGACAGGGGGCAAGGAGCAATCAGCCCCAGCATTTT. Protein: CASSLYPGQGARSNQPQHF.

CDR3 protein: CATLSGGDNTGELFF. CDR3 sequence (DNA): TGCGCCACCCTTAGCGGGGGAGATAACACCGGGGAGCTGTTTTTT. The chain has TRBV10-2 and TRBJ2-2; 9 bases agree with TRBD2. Germline loops: CDR1 WSHSY, CDR2 SAAADI. The CDR3 is made up of 15 amino acids. Unmatched junction bases numbered 8, after V lost 10 bases and J lost 2 bases.

This clone occurred a few times. The J gene is TRBJ1-2, the V gene TRBV5-1; 11 bases are a match to TRBD1. Germline V lookup: CDR1 SGHRS, CDR2 YFSETQ. The trim removed 2 bases at V and 6 bases at J, leaving 3 bases unmatched. This CDR3 is built from 14 residues. The CDR3 DNA sequence: TGCGCCAGCAGCTTAAGGACAGGGGGCGATGGCTACACCTTC. This encodes CASSLRTGGDGYTF.

J is TRBJ1-5 and V is TRBV3-1 (or the pseudogene TRBV3-2), with D uncertain. The V end lost 5 bases, the J end lost 5 bases, and 13 bases lay between the germline ends. Looked up from germline, CDR1 is LGHDT and CDR2 is YNNKEL (reference sequence). The CDR3 has 14 amino acids. CDR3 nucleotides: TGTGCCAGCAGCTTCCGGGATGGATATCAGCCCCAGCATTTT. It is translated as CASSFRDGYQPQHF.

The chain recombines TRBV7-9 with TRBJ2-4; 7 bases agree with TRBD1. This CDR3 is built from 16 residues. V lost 1 base and J lost 0; bases outside the gene matches: 3. Germline V gene data show CDR1 as SEHNR and CDR2 as FQNEAQ (reference sequence). CDR3 nucleotide sequence: TGTGCCAGCAGCTTAGGAGGGGGCCTAGCCAAAAACATTCAGTACTTC. It encodes CASSLGGGLAKNIQYF.

In its sample, this clone was seen once. The chain recombines TRBV28 with TRBJ2-1, with TRBD2 matching 7 bases. V was pared by 10 bases and J by 6 bases, with 12 bases of the junction left unmatched. Germline CDR1 MDHEN, CDR2 SYDVKM. The CDR3 spans 14 residues. CDR3 protein: CAILGGVGRNEQFF. The CDR3 bases are TGTGCCATTCTTGGGGGGGTAGGTCGCAATGAGCAGTTCTTC. Full variable domain (missing parts from reference TRBV28 and TRBJ2-1): DVKVTQSSRYLVKRTGEKVFLECVQDMDHENMFWYRQDPGLGLRLIYFSYDVKMKEKGDIPEGYSVSREKKERFSLILESASTNQTSMYLCAILGGVGRNEQFFGPGTRLTVL.

The rearrangement links TRBV5-1 to TRBJ2-2; TRBD1 is a possible D gene (5 bases). Per germline, CDR1 SGHRS and CDR2 YFSETQ. CDR3 length: 15 amino acids. Trimming stripped 2 bases from V and 0 bases from J, with 8 bases between. For the CDR3, the DNA is TGCGCCAGCAGCTTACAGGCGGCGAACACCGGGGAGCTGTTTTTT. Translation: CASSLQAANTGELFF.

By sample share, this clone is medium-sized. The chain recombines TRBV3-1 (or the pseudogene TRBV3-2) with TRBJ2-7, with TRBD1 matching over 8 bases. The germline gives CDR1 LGHDT, CDR2 YNNKEL (reference sequence). This CDR3 has 13 residues. V dropped 5 bases and J dropped 3; count of bases not matched to a gene: 3. CDR3 sequence: CASSTTGGYEQYF. The CDR3 bases are TGTGCCAGCAGCACTACAGGGGGCTACGAGCAGTACTTC.

The chain has TRBV28 and TRBJ1-5, with a possible D match to TRBD1 (5 bases). The CDR3 runs to 14 residues. Per germline, CDR1 MDHEN and CDR2 SYDVKM. With 2 bases removed from V and 4 bases from J, the gap between germline ends came to 9 bases. The CDR3 here is CASSLTRGNQPQHF. CDR3 in DNA: TGTGCCAGCAGTTTAACGCGGGGGAATCAGCCCCAGCATTTT.

V is TRBV9 and J is TRBJ2-1, with 7 bases aligning to TRBD1. Losses at the gene ends were 3 bases for V and 7 bases for J; bases not matched to a gene: 10. The CDR3 sequence is 15 residues long. CDR1 and CDR2 (germline): SGDLS, YYNGEE. CDR3 sequence: CASSGSGGRSNEQFF. The CDR3 nucleotides are TGTGCCAGCAGCGGATCAGGGGGAAGGTCGAATGAGCAGTTCTTC. Complete variable domain (other parts from reference TRBV9 and TRBJ2-1): DSGVTQTPKHLITATGQRVTLRCSPRSGDLSVYWYQQSLDQGLQFLIQYYNGEERAKGNILERFSAQQFPDLHSELNLSSLELGDSALYFCASSGSGGRSNEQFFGPGTRLTVL.

In this sample, this clone turned up a few times. The rearrangement joins TRBV5-1 to TRBJ1-2, with 8 bases identical to TRBD1. The CDR3 is 14 amino acids. Looked up from germline, CDR1 is SGHRS and CDR2 is YFSETQ. Losses at the gene ends were 2 bases for V and 3 bases for J; bases not matched to a gene: 3. The CDR3 DNA reads as TGCGCCAGCAGCTTAGAGACAGGGGACTATGGCTACACCTTC. Translating gives CASSLETGDYGYTF.

The rearrangement links TRBV11-2 to TRBJ2-7, with TRBD1 matching over 7 bases. V lost 5 bases and J lost 3; bases outside the gene matches: 7. This CDR3 is built from 14 residues. Germline assignment: CDR1 SGHAT and CDR2 FQNNGV. CDR3 DNA: TGTGCCAGCAGCGAAGGGGCAGGGGGCTACGAGCAGTACTTC. The encoded protein is CASSEGAGGYEQYF.

V gene TRBV7-2 combines with J gene TRBJ2-7; perhaps TRBD2 as D (5 bases). V was trimmed by 3 bases and J by 1 base, leaving 10 bases between them. The CDR3 is made up of 14 amino acids. Germline V gene data show CDR1 as SGHTA and CDR2 as FQGNSA. The CDR3 protein is CASSFGLLSYEQYF. In DNA, the CDR3 is TGTGCCAGCAGCTTCGGACTCCTATCCTACGAGCAGTACTTC. The whole variable domain, remainder taken from reference TRBV7-2 and TRBJ2-7, is GAGVSQSPSNKVTEKGKDVELRCDPISGHTALYWYRQSLGQGLEFLIYFQGNSAPDKSGLPSDRFSAERTGGSVSTLTIQRTQQEDSAVYLCASSFGLLSYEQYFGPGTRLTVT.

This chain joins TRBV3-1 (or the pseudogene TRBV3-2) and TRBJ1-2; the D is unclear. Germline loops: CDR1 LGHDT, CDR2 YNNKEL (reference sequence). The CDR3 has 11 residues. V was shortened by 4 bases and J by 8 bases, with 8 bases between the two germline ends. CDR3 sequence reads: CASSPGRGYTF. DNA of the CDR3: TGTGCCAGCAGCCCGGGGAGGGGCTACACCTTC.